This TCR beta chain was sequenced in a study of blood T cell repertoires in COVID-19. For the study at large: Samples representing acute and convalescent COVID-19 were sourced from the United States, Italy and Spain. Nucleic acid was either cDNA or gDNA, and it came from T cells, B-cell-depleted T cells, or PBMCs.

This clone was found a few times. Original data processing: Reference gene primer amplification in the assay estimated nucleated cell counts. Sequencing used immunoSEQ multiplex PCR; TCRdb keeps in-frame clones, though not all of them. V and J calls and clone size are copied from that table; D and trimming were computed from the DNA. The table has about 190,000 clones, 65% to 80% seen once. With 1 base removed from V and 1 base from J, the gap between germline ends came to 10 bases. CDR1 SGHAT and CDR2 FQNNGV come from the germline V gene. The CDR3 loop spans 15 amino acids. The chain combines TRBV11-2 with TRBJ1-1, with D possibly TRBD1 on 5 matching bases. Sequencing was done on a sample of peripheral blood. This sequence originates from a woman aged 45-59 years with acute or convalescent COVID-19. CDR3 sequence reads: CASSLGGRANTEAFF. As DNA, the CDR3 is TGTGCCAGCAGCTTAGGGGGCAGGGCGAACACTGAAGCTTTCTTT. The complete variable domain, with remaining parts taken from reference TRBV11-2 and TRBJ1-1, reads EAGVAQSPRYKIIEKRQSVAFWCNPISGHATLYWYQQILGQGPKLLIQFQNNGVVDDSQLPKDRFSAERLKGVDSTLKIQPAKLEDSAVYLCASSLGGRANTEAFFGQGTRLTVV.